This T cell receptor (beta chain) is drawn from a study of technical replicates of blood from a few donors. J gave up 5 bases and V 3 bases, and 14 bases lay outside the gene matches. This CDR3 contains 18 residues. Germline V CDR1 and CDR2: SGDLS, YYNGEE. Only in-frame clones appear in the TCRdb table, and some are missing; sequencing was by immunoSEQ multiplex PCR. Among 55,000 to 65,000 clones listed, about 96% were seen once. This chain joins TRBV9 and TRBJ1-6; TRBD1 matches at 7 bases. The source is a human donor in good health. Sequenced sample: T cells isolated from PBMCs. CDR3 region: CASSASLRDSMDNSPLHF. The CDR3 coding sequence is TGTGCCAGCAGCGCCAGCCTCCGGGACAGTATGGATAATTCACCCCTCCACTTT.